The rows below give T cell receptor beta chains drawn from one sample of a study of shared clonotypes between healthy human individuals. Clones were sequenced by immunoSEQ multiplex PCR, and TCRdb holds only the in-frame ones, with some missing. Here the sample spans around 620,000 clones, 90% to 95% being singletons. Input material: naive CD8+ T cells sorted from blood. The receptors shown here come from a woman aged 25 to 39 in good health. The conserved cysteine and the conserved F or W are not part of the CDR3 here. The D gene is left open where the match is weak.

TRBV19 - 13 ASRQGDRRGYEQY
TRBV28 - 12 ASSLEGRDGTLH
TRBV10-1 - 15 ASSPMLLGNLNTEAF
TRBV29-1 TRBD2 14 SVEGLGLAGVNEQF
TRBV27 TRBD2 14 ASSLSPAGVSYEQY
TRBV2 - 13 ASSDVAGTVNEQF
TRBV6-6 - 9 ASSSYTEAF
TRBV27 - 10 ASKTGHQPQH
TRBV5-6 TRBD2 13 ASSGGTSGIGEQY
TRBV6-6 - 12 ASSATLAGYEQY
TRBV7-8 - 12 ASSSIYSNQPQH
TRBV21-1 - 13 ASRGGADSGTEAF
TRBV19 TRBD1 11 ASMGQPYQPQH
TRBV5-1 - 12 ASSLTGLDYEQY
TRBV28 - 13 ASGLSIGVGPEQY
TRBV6-5 TRBD1 14 ASSLIPGQGYTEAF
TRBV11-2 - 12 ASSLVEEAYGYT
TRBV6-6 - 8 ASGADTQY
TRBV7-8 - 13 ASSGRAWGADTQY